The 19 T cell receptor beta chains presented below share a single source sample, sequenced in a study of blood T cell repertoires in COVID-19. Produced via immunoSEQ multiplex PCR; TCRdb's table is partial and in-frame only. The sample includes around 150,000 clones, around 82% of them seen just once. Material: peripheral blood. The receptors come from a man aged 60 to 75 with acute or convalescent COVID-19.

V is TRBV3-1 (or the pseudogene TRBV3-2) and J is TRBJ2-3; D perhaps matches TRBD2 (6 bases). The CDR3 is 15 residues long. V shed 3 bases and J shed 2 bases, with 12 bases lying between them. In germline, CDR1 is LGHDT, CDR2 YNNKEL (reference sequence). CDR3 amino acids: CASSHGGPSTDTQYF. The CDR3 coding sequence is TGTGCCAGCAGCCACGGGGGTCCTTCCACAGATACGCAGTATTTT.

The CDR3 DNA is TGTGCCAGCAGAGGGAGGGGGAGTACTAGCGGGAAGTACTCCTACGAGCAGTACTTC. Translation gives CASRGRGSTSGKYSYEQYF. The chain combines TRBV2 with TRBJ2-7; 10 bases are a match to TRBD2. The CDR3 length is 19 residues. V was clipped by 6 bases and J by 0 bases; unmatched bases: 17. CDR1 SNHLY and CDR2 FYNNEI come from the germline V gene.

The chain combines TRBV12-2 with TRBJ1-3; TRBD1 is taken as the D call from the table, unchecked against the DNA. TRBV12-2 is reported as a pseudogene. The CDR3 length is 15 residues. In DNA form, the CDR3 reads TGTGCAAGTCGCTTCAGGGGGAGTTCTGGAAACACCATATATTTT. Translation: CASRFRGSSGNTIYF.

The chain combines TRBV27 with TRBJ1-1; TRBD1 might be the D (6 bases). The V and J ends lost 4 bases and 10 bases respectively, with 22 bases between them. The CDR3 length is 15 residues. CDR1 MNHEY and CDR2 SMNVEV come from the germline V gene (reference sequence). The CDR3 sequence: CASSSHSSDGGAAFF. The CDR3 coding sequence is TGTGCCAGCAGTTCCCACAGTTCGGATGGGGGCGCAGCTTTCTTT.

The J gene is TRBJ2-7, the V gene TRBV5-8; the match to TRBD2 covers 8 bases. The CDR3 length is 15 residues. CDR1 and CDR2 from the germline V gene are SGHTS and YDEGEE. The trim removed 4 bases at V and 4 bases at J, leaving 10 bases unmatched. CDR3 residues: CASSGGTGGRYEQYF. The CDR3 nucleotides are TGTGCCAGCAGCGGAGGGACGGGAGGGAGGTACGAGCAGTACTTC. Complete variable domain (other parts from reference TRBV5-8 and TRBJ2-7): EAGVTQSPTHLIKTRGQQATLRCSPISGHTSVYWYQQALGLGLQFLLWYDEGEERNRGNFPPRFSGRQFPNYSSELNVNALELEDSALYLCASSGGTGGRYEQYFGPGTRLTVT.

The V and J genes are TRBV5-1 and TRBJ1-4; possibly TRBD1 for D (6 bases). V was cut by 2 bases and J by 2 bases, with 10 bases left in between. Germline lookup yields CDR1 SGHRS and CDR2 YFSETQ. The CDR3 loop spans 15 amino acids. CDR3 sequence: CASSFLQGTNEKLFF. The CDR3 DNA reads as TGCGCCAGCAGCTTCCTTCAGGGGACTAATGAAAAACTGTTTTTT.

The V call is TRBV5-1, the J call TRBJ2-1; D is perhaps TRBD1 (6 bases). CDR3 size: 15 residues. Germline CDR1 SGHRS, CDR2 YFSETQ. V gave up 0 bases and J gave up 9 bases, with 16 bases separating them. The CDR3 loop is CASSLAVGGEGEQFF. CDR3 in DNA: TGCGCCAGCAGCTTGGCGGTAGGGGGAGAGGGTGAGCAGTTCTTC.

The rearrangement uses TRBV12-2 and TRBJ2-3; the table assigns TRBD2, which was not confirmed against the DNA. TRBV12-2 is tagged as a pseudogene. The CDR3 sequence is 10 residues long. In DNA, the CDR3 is TGTGCAAGTCGTCGGAGTACGCAGTATTTT. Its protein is CASRRSTQYF.

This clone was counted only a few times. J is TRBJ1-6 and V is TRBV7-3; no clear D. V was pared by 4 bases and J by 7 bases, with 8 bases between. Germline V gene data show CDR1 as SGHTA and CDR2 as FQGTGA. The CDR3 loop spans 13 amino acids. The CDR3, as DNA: TGTGCCAGCAGCTCTAACCCCAATTCACCCCTCCACTTT. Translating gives CASSSNPNSPLHF.

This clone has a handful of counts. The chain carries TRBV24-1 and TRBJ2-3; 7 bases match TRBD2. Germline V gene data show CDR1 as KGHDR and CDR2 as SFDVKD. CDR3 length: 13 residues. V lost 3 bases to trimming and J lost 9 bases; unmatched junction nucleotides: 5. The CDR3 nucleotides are TGTGCCACCAGTGATCAAACTAGCGACACGCAGTATTTT. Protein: CATSDQTSDTQYF.

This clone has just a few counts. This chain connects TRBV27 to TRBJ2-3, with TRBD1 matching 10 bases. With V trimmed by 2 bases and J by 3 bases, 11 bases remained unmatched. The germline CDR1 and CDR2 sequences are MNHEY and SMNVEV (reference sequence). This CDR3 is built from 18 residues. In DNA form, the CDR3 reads TGTGCCAGCAGTTTAATTCCACCGGGACAGGGGCGAACAGATACGCAGTATTTT. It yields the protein CASSLIPPGQGRTDTQYF.

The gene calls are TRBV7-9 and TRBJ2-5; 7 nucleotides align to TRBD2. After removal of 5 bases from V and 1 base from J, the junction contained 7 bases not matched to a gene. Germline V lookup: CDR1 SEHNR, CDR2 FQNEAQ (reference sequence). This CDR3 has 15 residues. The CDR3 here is CASSPVWGGQETQYF. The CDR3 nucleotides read TGTGCCAGCAGCCCCGTCTGGGGGGGCCAAGAGACCCAGTACTTC.

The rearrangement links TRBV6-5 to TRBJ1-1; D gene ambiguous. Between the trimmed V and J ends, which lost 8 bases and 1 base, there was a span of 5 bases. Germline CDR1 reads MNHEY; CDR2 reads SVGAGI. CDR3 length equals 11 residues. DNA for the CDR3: TGTGCCAGCCGTAGGAACACTGAAGCTTTCTTT. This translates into CASRRNTEAFF.

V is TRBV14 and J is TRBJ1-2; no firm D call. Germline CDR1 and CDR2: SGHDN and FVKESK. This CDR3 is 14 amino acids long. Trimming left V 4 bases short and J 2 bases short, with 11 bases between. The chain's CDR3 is CASSLSFGNYGYTF. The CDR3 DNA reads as TGTGCCAGCAGCCTTTCATTCGGGAACTATGGCTACACCTTC.

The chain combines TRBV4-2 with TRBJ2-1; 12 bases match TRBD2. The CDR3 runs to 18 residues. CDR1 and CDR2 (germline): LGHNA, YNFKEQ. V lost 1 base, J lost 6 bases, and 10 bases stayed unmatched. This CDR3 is CASSQGRMTSGSSNEQFF. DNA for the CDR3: TGTGCCAGCAGCCAAGGGCGAATGACTAGCGGGAGTTCCAATGAGCAGTTCTTC.

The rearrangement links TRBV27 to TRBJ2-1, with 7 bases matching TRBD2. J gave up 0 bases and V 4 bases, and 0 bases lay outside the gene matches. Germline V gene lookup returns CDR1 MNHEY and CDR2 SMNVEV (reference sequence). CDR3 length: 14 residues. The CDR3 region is CASSSSGSYNEQFF. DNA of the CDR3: TGTGCCAGCAGTTCTAGCGGCTCCTACAATGAGCAGTTCTTC.

The CDR3 sequence is CASSKYRTGPSEQYF. Written as DNA, the CDR3 is TGTGCCAGCAGCAAATATCGAACAGGGCCAAGCGAGCAGTACTTC. The rearrangement links TRBV21-1 to TRBJ2-7; the tabulated D call, TRBD1, remains unverified against the DNA. TRBV21-1 is a listed pseudogene. The CDR3 is 15 amino acids.

DNA of the CDR3: TGTGCCAGCGGTGTTAGCTACGAGCAGTACTTC. It is translated as CASGVSYEQYF. The chain carries TRBV7-9 and TRBJ2-7; D is ambiguous. CDR3 size: 11 residues. Trimming removed 8 bases at V and 3 bases at J, with 8 bases between. The V gene's germline CDR1 is SEHNR and CDR2 FQNEAQ (reference sequence).

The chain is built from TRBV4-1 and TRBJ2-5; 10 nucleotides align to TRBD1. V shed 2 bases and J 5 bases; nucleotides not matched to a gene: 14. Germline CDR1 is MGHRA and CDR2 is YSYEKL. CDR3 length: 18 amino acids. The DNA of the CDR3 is TGCGCCAGCAGCCAAACTCTCGGGACAGGGGTTCTCATGGAGACCCAGTACTTC. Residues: CASSQTLGTGVLMETQYF.